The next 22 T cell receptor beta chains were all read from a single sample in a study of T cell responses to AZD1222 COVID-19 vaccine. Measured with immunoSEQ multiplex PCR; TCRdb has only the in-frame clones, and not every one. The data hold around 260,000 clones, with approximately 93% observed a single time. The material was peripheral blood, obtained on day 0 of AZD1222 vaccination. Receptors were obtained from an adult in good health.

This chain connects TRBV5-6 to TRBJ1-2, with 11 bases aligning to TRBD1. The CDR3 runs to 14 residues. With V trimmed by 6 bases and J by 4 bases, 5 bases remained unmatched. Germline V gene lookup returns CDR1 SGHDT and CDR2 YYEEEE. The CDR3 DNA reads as TGTGCCAGCACCCCGGACAGGGGGCCCTATGGCTACACCTTC. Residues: CASTPDRGPYGYTF.

This CDR3 is CATSRVLLAESTDTQYF. The CDR3, as DNA: TGTGCCACCAGCAGAGTCTTACTAGCGGAAAGCACAGATACGCAGTATTTT. This sequence joins TRBV15 and TRBJ2-3; TRBD2 aligns across 8 bases. V gave up 1 base and J gave up 0 bases; unmatched junction bases: 6. There are 17 residues in the CDR3. The germline V gene encodes CDR1 LNHNV and CDR2 YYDKDF (reference sequence).

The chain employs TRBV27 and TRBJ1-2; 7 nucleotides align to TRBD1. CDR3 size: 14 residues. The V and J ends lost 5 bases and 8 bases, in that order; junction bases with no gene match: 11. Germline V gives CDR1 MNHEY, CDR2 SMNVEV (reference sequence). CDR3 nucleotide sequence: TGTGCCAGCAGTCCCAGACAGGGCCTAAGGGGCTACACCTTC. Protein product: CASSPRQGLRGYTF.

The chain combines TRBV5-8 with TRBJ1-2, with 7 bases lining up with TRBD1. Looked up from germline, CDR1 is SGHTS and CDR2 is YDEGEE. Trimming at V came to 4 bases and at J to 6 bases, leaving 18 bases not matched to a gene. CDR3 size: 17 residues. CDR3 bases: TGTGCCAGCAGCCGAACCGGGACAGCGAAAACGTTACATGGCTACACCTTC. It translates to CASSRTGTAKTLHGYTF.

CDR3 protein: CASSFLLTGRPGNTIYF. CDR3 sequence (DNA): TGTGCCAGCAGCTTCCTCTTAACGGGCCGTCCTGGAAACACCATATATTTT. The gene calls are TRBV7-2 and TRBJ1-3; D remains unclear. V dropped 3 bases and J dropped 2 bases, with 17 bases sitting between them. The CDR3 length is 17 residues. CDR1 is SGHTA and CDR2 is FQGNSA in the germline V gene.

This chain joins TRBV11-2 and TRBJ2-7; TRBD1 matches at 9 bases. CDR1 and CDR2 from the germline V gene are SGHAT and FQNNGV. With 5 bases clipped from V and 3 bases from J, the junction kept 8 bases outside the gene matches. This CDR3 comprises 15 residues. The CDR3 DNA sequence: TGTGCCAGCAGCGACTACAGGGGGCGCAACTACGAGCAGTACTTC. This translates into CASSDYRGRNYEQYF.

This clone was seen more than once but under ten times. The CDR3 nucleotides are TGTGCCAGTAGGGCCACAGGGCCCCAGCGAGGCACCGGGGAGCTGTTTTTT. It is translated as CASRATGPQRGTGELFF. This chain links TRBV19 with TRBJ2-2, with D possibly matching TRBD1 (6 bases). V gave up 6 bases and J gave up 4 bases, with 21 bases separating them. Germline CDR1 LNHDA, CDR2 SQIVND (reference sequence). The CDR3 extends over 17 amino acids.

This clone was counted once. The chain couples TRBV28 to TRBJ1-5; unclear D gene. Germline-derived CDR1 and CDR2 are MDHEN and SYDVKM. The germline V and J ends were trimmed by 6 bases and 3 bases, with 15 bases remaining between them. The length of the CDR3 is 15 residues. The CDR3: CASRDPMGNNQPQHF. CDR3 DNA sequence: TGTGCCAGCAGGGACCCCATGGGAAACAATCAGCCCCAGCATTTT.

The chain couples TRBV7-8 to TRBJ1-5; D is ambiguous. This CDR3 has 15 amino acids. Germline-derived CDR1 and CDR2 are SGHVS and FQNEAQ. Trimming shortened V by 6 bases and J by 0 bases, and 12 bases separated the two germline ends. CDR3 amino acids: CASRAGQYSNQPQHF. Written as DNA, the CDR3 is TGTGCCAGCAGGGCCGGGCAGTATAGCAATCAGCCCCAGCATTTT.

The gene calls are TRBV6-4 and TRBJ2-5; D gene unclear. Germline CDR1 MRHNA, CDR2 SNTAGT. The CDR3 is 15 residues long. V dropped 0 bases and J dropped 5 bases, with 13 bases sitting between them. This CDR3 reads CASSDSRRLWETQYF. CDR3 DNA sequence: TGTGCCAGCAGTGACTCGAGGCGGTTATGGGAGACCCAGTACTTC.

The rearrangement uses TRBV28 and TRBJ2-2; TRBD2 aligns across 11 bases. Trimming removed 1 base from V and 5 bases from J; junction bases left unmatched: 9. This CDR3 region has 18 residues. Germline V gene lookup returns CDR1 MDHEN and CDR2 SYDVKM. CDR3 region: CASSLSGPSGRRTGELFF. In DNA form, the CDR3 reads TGTGCCAGCAGTTTATCGGGCCCTAGCGGGAGGCGTACCGGGGAGCTGTTTTTT.

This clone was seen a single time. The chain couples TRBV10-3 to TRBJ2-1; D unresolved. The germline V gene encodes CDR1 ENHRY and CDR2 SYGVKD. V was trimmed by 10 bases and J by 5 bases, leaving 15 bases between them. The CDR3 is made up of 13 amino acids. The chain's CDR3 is CATMPTADNEQFF. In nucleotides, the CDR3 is TGTGCCACCATGCCAACGGCGGACAATGAGCAGTTCTTC.

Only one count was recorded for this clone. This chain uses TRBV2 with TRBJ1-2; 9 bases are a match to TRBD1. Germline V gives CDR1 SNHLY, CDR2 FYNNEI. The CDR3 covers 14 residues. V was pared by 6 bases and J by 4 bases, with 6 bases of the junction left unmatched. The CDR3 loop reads CASRPTGGLYGYTF. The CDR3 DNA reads TGTGCCAGCAGACCGACAGGGGGACTCTATGGCTACACCTTC.

In DNA form, the CDR3 reads TGTGCCAGCAGCTCCGGACTAGGCGGTTACGAGCAGTACTTC. This sequence encodes CASSSGLGGYEQYF. The genes are TRBV7-8 and TRBJ2-7; 7 bases agree with TRBD2. CDR3 length: 14 amino acids. Per the germline V gene, CDR1 is SGHVS and CDR2 is FQNEAQ. Trimming at V came to 4 bases and at J to 4 bases, leaving 7 bases not matched to a gene.

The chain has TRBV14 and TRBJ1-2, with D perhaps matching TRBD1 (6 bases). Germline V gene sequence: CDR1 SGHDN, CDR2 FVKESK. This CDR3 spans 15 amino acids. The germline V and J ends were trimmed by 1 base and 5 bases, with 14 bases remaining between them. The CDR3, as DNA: TGTGCCAGCAGCCAAGTACAGGGATCGGGGTATGGCTACACCTTC. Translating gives CASSQVQGSGYGYTF.

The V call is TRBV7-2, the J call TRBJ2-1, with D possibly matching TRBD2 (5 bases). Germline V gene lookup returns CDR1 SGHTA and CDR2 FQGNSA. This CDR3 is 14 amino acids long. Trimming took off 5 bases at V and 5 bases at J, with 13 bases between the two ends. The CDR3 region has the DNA TGTGCCAGCAGCCCCCAAGGAGCGGACAATGAGCAGTTCTTC. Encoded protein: CASSPQGADNEQFF.

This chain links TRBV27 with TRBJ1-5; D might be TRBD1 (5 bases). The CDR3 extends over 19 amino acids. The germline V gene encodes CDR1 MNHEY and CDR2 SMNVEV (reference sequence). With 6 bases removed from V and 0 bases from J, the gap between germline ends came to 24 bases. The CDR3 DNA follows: TGTGCCAGCAGCAGAGGTGCAGGGTTCGGGGACTATAGCAATCAGCCCCAGCATTTT. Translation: CASSRGAGFGDYSNQPQHF.

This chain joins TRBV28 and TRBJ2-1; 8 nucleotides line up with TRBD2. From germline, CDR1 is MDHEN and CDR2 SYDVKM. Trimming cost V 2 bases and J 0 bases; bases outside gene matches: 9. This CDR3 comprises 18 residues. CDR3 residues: CASSLLAGRSVSYNEQFF. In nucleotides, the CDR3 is TGTGCCAGCAGTTTACTAGCGGGTCGCTCAGTCTCCTACAATGAGCAGTTCTTC. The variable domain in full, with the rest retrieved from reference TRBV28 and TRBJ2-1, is DVKVTQSSRYLVKRTGEKVFLECVQDMDHENMFWYRQDPGLGLRLIYFSYDVKMKEKGDIPEGYSVSREKKERFSLILESASTNQTSMYLCASSLLAGRSVSYNEQFFGPGTRLTVL.

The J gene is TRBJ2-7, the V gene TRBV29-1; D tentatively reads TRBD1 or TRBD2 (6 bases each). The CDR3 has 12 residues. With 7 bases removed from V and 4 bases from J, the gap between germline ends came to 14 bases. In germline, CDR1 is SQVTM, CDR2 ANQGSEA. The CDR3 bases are TGCAGCGCCACGGGGGCGTATTACGAGCAGTACTTC. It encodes CSATGAYYEQYF.

CDR3 nucleotide sequence: TGCGCCAGCAGACAGGGAGAGCGCCCCTACGAGCAGTACTTC. This encodes CASRQGERPYEQYF. This sequence joins TRBV23-1 and TRBJ2-7, with D tentatively TRBD1 (6 bases). TRBV23-1 is an ORF, with its function uncertain. CDR3 length: 14 residues. Trimming cost V 6 bases and J 2 bases, with 14 bases left between them.

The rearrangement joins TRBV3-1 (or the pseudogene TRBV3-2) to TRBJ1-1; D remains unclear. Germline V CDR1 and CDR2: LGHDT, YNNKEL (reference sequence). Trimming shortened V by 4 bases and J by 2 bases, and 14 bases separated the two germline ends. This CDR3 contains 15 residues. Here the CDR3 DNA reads TGTGCCAGCAGCCGATCCTCTGAAGGAAACACTGAAGCTTTCTTT. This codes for CASSRSSEGNTEAFF.

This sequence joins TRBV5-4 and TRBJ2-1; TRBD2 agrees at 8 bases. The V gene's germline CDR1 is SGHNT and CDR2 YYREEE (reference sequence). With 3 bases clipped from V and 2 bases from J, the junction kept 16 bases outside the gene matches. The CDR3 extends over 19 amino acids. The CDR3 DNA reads TGTGCCAGCAGCTCGTGGGAGCTAGCGGGCGGGCTCCCCTACAATGAGCAGTTCTTC. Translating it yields CASSSWELAGGLPYNEQFF.